This T cell receptor beta chain was identified in a study of T-cell memory formation after mild COVID-19. General study results and limits: Whereas later expanders leaned CD4+, clones contracting day 15 to 85 showed a balanced CD4/CD8 makeup.

This clonotype was counted between two and nine times. The antigen remains undetermined. MiXCR, applied by TCRdb to the 5' RACE reads, yields one record per CDR3 protein. The table lists fewer than 700,000 distinct CDR3 sequences, about 20% of them singletons. The V gene's germline CDR1 is SQVTM and CDR2 ANQGSEA. CDR3 length: 13 amino acids. V dropped 4 bases and J dropped 6 bases, with 16 bases sitting between them. The rearrangement links TRBV29-1 to TRBJ2-7; D unclear. The sequencing sample was made of PBMCs or a T cell subset sorted from them (not recorded which). This TCR derives from an adult woman who had mild COVID-19 (a few samples of this study predate the infection). Cell type and time point are not known. CDR3 region: CSVVTSRLSEQYF. The CDR3 DNA is TGCAGCGTTGTAACCTCCCGGCTAAGCGAGCAGTACTTC.